This TCR beta chain derives from a study of cytomegalovirus exposure and HLA in healthy donors. Primers included in the PCR were 60 Vbeta and 13 Jbeta primers. Only in-frame clones appear in the TCRdb table, and some are missing; sequencing was by immunoSEQ multiplex PCR. The table records 150,000 or so clones, around 75% of them present only once. General study results and limits: In vitro, three CMV-associated chains proved specific for CMV antigens. Among the sequence variants, a highly shared cluster was likely an artifact of sequencing. An apparent linkage of common viral pathogens to several of the most significant clusters emerged in a later analysis.

The germline CDR1 and CDR2 sequences are PRHDT and FYEKMQ (reference sequence). This CDR3 is 18 amino acids long. Trimming shortened V by 1 base and J by 0 bases, and 16 bases separated the two germline ends. On this clone: Its antigen is undetermined.

The receptor comes from a female donor in good health and CMV-seronegative. The chain carries TRBV13 and TRBJ1-3; D unclear. The sequenced sample consisted of PBMCs. This CDR3 reads CASSLAKSGVVSGNTIYF. The CDR3 DNA reads as TGTGCCAGCAGCTTAGCAAAGTCCGGAGTGGTCTCTGGAAACACCATATATTTT.